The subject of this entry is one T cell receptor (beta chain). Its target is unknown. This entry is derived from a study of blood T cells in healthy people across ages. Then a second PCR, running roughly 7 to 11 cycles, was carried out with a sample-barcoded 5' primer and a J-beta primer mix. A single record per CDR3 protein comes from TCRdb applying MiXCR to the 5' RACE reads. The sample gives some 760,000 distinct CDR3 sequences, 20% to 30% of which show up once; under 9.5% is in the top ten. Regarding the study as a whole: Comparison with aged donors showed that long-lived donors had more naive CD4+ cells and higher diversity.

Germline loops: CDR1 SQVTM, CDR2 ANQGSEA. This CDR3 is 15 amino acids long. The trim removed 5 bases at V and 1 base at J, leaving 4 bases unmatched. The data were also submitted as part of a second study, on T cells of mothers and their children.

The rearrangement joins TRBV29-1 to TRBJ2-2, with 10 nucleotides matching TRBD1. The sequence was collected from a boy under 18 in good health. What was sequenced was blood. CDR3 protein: CSVQDRGGNTGELFF. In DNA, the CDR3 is TGCAGCGTTCAGGACAGGGGGGGGAACACCGGGGAGCTGTTTTTT.